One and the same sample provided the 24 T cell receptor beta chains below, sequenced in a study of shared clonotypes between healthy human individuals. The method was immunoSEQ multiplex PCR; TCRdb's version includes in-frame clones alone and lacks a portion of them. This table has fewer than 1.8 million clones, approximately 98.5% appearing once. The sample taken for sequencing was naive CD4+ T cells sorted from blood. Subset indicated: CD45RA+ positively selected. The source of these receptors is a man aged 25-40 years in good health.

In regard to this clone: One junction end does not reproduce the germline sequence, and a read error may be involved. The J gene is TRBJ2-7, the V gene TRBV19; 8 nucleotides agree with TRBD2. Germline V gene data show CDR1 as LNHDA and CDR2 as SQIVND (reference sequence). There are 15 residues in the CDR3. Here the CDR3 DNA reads TGTGCCAGTAGCATAGGGAGCGGGAGTACCCACGAGCAGTACTTC. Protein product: CASSIGSGSTHEQYF.

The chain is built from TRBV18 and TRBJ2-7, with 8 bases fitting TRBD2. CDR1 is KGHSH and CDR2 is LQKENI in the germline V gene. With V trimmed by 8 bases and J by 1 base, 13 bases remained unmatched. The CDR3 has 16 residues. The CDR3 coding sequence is TGTGCCAGCCGAAAAACTAGCGGCGTCGTATCCTACGAGCAGTACTTC. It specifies CASRKTSGVVSYEQYF.

This chain's CDR3 is CASAPGASGSRKTNEQFF. The DNA for the CDR3 is TGTGCCAGCGCCCCCGGGGCTAGCGGAAGTCGGAAAACTAATGAGCAGTTCTTC. The V and J genes are TRBV9 and TRBJ2-1, with 7 bases that match TRBD2. Germline V gives CDR1 SGDLS, CDR2 YYNGEE. V trimming: 7 bases; J trimming: 7 bases; junction bases outside the gene matches: 23. The CDR3 runs to 18 residues.

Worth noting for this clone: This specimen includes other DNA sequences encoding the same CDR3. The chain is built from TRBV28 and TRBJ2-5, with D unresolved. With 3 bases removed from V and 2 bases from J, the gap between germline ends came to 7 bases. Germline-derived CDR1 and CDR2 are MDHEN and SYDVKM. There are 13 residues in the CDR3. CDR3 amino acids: CASSLISQETQYF. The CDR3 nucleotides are TGTGCCAGCAGTTTGATCAGTCAAGAGACCCAGTACTTC. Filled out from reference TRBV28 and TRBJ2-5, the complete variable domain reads DVKVTQSSRYLVKRTGEKVFLECVQDMDHENMFWYRQDPGLGLRLIYFSYDVKMKEKGDIPEGYSVSREKKERFSLILESASTNQTSMYLCASSLISQETQYFGPGTRLLVL.

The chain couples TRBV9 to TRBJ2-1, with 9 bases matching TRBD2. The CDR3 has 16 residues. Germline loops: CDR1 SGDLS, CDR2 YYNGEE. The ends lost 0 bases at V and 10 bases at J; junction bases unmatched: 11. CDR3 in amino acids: CASSVVGAGGPREQFF. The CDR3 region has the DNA TGTGCCAGCAGCGTAGTGGGGGCGGGAGGGCCAAGGGAGCAGTTCTTC.

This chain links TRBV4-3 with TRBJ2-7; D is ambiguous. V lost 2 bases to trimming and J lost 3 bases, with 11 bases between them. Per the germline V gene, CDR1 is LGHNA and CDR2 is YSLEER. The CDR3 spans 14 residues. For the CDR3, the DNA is TGCGCCAGCAGCCAAAAGGTTAATCTCTACGAGCAGTACTTC. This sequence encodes CASSQKVNLYEQYF.

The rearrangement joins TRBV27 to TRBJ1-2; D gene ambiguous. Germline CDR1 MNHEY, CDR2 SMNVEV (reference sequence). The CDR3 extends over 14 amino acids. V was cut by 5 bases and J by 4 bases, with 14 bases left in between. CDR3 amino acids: CASSPFRQAYGYTF. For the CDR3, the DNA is TGTGCCAGCAGTCCATTCCGACAAGCCTATGGCTACACCTTC.

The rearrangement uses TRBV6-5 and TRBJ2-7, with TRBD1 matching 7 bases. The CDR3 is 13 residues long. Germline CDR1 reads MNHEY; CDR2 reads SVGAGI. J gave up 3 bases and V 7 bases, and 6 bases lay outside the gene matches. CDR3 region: CASKNRDSYEQYF. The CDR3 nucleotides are TGTGCCAGCAAAAACCGGGACAGCTACGAGCAGTACTTC.

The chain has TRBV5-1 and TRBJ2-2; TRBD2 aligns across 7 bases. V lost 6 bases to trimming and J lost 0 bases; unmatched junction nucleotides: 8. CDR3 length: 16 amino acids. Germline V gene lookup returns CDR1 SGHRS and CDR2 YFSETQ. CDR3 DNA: TGCGCCAGCACCCTCGGACTAGTTGCGAACACCGGGGAGCTGTTTTTT. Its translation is CASTLGLVANTGELFF.

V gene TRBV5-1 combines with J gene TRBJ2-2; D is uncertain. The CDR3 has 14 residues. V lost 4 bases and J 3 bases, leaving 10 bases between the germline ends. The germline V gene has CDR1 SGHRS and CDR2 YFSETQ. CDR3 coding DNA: TGCGCCAGCAGCCCCCGGGCGGACACCGGGGAGCTGTTTTTT. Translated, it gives CASSPRADTGELFF.

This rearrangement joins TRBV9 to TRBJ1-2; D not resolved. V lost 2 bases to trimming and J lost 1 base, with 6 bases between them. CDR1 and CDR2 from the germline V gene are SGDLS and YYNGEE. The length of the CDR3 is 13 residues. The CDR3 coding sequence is TGTGCCAGCAGCGTTGCAGTTAACTATGGCTACACCTTC. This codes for CASSVAVNYGYTF.

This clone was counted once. The CDR3 DNA follows: TGTGCCAGCAGTCCCGAGTGGGTCCCCACAGATACGCAGTATTTT. As protein: CASSPEWVPTDTQYF. This chain links TRBV27 with TRBJ2-3, with D hard to call. The ends were cut back, 5 bases at V and 2 bases at J, with 14 bases in the middle. Germline values: CDR1 MNHEY, CDR2 SMNVEV (reference sequence). This CDR3 is built from 15 residues.

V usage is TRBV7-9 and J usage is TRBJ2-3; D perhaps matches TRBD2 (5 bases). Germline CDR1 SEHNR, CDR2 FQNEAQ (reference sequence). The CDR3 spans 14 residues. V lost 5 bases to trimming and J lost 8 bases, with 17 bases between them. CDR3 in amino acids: CASSTAGPRGTQYF. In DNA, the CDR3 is TGTGCCAGCAGCACAGCCGGGCCCCGGGGTACGCAGTATTTT. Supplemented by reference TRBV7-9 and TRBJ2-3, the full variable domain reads DTGVSQNPRHKITKRGQNVTFRCDPISEHNRLYWYRQTLGQGPEFLTYFQNEAQLEKSRLLSDRFSAERPKGSFSTLEIQRTEQGDSAMYLCASSTAGPRGTQYFGPGTRLTVL.

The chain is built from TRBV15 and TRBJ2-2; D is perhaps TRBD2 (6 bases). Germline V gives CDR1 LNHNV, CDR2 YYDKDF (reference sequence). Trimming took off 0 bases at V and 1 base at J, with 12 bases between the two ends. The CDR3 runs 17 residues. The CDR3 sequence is CATSRDGLARNTGELFF. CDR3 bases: TGTGCCACCAGCAGAGATGGGCTAGCGAGGAACACCGGGGAGCTGTTTTTT.

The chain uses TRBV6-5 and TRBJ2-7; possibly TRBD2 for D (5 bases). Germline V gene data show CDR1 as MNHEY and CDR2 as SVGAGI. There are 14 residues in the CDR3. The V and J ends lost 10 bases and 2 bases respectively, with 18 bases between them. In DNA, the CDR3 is TGTGCCACCCGAGGCGAGGGCGCTACCTACGAGCAGTACTTC. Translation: CATRGEGATYEQYF.

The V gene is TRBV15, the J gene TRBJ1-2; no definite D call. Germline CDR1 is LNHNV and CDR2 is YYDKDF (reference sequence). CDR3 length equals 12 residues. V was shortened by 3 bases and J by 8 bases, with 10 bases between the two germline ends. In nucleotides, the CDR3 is TGTGCCACCAGCAGGTATAAAGGCGGCTACACCTTC. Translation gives CATSRYKGGYTF.

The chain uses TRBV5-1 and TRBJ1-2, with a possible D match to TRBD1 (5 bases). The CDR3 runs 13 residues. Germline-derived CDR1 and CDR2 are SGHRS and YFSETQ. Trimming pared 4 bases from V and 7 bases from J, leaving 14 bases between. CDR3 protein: CASSIDSAGGYTF. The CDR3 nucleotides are TGCGCCAGCAGCATAGACAGTGCCGGTGGCTACACCTTC.

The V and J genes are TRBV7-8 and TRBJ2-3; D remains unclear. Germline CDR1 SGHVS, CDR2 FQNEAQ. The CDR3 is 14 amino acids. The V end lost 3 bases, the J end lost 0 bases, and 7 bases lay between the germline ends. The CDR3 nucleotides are TGTGCCAGCAGCTTCCCAGCGAGCACAGATACGCAGTATTTT. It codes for CASSFPASTDTQYF.

CDR3 DNA sequence: TGTGCCAGCTCACCTGGACAGGGGGACACAGATACGCAGTATTTT. As protein: CASSPGQGDTDTQYF. The chain recombines TRBV18 with TRBJ2-3; the match to TRBD1 covers 10 bases. The J segment lost 2 bases and the V segment lost 3 bases, leaving 2 bases of the junction unmatched. CDR1 is KGHSH and CDR2 is LQKENI in the germline V gene. This CDR3 region has 15 residues.

CDR3 loop: CASSPSSGQVKWLETQYF. In DNA, the CDR3 is TGCGCCAGCAGCCCCTCTTCTGGACAGGTTAAATGGTTAGAGACCCAGTACTTC. V and J are TRBV5-1 and TRBJ2-5; the match to TRBD1 covers 7 bases. The J segment lost 4 bases and the V segment lost 4 bases, leaving 19 bases of the junction unmatched. The CDR3 extends over 18 amino acids. The germline gives CDR1 SGHRS, CDR2 YFSETQ.

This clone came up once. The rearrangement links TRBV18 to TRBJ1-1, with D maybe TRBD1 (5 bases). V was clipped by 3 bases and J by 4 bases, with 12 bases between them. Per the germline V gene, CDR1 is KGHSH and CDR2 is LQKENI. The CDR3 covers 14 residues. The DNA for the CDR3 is TGTGCCAGCTCACCGGGGACCGATGTCACTGAAGCTTTCTTT. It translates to CASSPGTDVTEAFF.

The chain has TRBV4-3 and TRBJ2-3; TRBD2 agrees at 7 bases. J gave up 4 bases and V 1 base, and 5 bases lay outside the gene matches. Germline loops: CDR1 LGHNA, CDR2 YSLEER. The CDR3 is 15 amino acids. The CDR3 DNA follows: TGCGCCAGCAGCCAAGTGAGGGAGGGCGCAGATACGCAGTATTTT. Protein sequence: CASSQVREGADTQYF.

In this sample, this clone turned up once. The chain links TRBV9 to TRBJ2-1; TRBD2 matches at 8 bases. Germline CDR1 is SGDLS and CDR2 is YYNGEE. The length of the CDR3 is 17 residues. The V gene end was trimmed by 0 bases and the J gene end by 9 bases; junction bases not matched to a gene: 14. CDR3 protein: CASSVDGGGTRIREQFF. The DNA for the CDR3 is TGTGCCAGCAGCGTAGATGGTGGGGGGACTAGGATACGTGAGCAGTTCTTC.

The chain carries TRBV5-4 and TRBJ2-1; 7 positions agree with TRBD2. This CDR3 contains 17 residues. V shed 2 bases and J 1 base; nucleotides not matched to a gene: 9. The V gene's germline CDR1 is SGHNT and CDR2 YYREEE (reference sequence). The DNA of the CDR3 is TGTGCCAGCAGCTTAAAGTTAGCTAGCGGATCCTACAATGAGCAGTTCTTC. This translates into CASSLKLASGSYNEQFF.